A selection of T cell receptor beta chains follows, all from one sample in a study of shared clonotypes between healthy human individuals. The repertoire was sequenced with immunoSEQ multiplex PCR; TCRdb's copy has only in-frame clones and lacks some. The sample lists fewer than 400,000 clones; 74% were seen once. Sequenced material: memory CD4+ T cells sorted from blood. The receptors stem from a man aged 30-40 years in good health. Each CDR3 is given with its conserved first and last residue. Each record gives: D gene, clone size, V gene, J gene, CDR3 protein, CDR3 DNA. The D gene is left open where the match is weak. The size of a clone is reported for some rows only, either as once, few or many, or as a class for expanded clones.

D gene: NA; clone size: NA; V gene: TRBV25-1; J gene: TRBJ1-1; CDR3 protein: CASSEFGQGLDTEAFF; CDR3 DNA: TGTGCCAGCAGTGAATTCGGGCAGGGGTTAGACACTGAAGCTTTCTTT
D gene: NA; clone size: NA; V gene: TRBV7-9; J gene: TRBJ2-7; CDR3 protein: CASSLVGLYEQYF; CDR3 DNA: TGTGCCAGCAGCTTAGTAGGGTTATACGAGCAGTACTTC
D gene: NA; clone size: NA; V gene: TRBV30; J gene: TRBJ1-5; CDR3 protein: CAWSVGLSNQPQHF; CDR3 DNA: TGTGCCTGGAGTGTGGGTCTGAGCAATCAGCCCCAGCATTTT
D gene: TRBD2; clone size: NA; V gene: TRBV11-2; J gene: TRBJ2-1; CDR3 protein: CASSPGTSGDNEQFF; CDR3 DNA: TGTGCCAGCAGCCCCGGGACTAGCGGCGACAATGAGCAGTTCTTC
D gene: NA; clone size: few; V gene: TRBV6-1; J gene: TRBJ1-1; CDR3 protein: CASSGRGPVNTEAFF; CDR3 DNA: TGTGCCAGCAGTGGCAGGGGCCCGGTGAACACTGAAGCTTTCTTT
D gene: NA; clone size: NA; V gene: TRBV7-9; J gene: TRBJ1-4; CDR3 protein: CASSNEKLFF; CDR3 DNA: TGTGCCAGCAGCAATGAAAAACTGTTTTTT
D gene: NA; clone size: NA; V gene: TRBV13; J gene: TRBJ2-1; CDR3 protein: CASSGSLVVADEPYNEQFF; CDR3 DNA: TGTGCCAGCAGCGGATCACTAGTTGTGGCGGACGAGCCTTACAATGAGCAGTTCTTC
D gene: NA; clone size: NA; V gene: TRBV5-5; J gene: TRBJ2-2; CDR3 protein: CASSFTGTEANTGELFF; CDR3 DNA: TGTGCCAGCAGTTTTACCGGGACGGAGGCGAACACCGGGGAGCTGTTTTTT
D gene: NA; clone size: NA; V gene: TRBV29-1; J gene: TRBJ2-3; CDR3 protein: CSTDYQNTDTQYF; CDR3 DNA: TGCAGCACTGACTACCAGAACACAGATACGCAGTATTTT
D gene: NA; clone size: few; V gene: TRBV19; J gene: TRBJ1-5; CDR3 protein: CASSIGPGNPQHF; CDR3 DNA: TGTGCCAGTAGTATAGGACCGGGCAATCCCCAGCATTTT
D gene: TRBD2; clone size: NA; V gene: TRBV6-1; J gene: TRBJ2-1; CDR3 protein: CASSELGTTLPFF; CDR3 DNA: TGTGCCAGCAGTGAATTGGGGACTACCCTGCCGTTCTTC
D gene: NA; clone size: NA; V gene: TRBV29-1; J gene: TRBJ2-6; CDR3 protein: CSVSRISIQSRANVLTF; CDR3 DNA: TGCAGCGTTAGTCGCATAAGCATACAAAGTCGGGCCAACGTCCTGACTTTC
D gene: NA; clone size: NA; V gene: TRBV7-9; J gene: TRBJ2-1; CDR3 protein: CASSLGAGQHDNEQFF; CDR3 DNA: TGTGCCAGCAGCTTAGGGGCCGGACAGCATGATAATGAGCAGTTCTTC
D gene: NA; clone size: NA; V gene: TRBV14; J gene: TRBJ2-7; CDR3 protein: CASSQLGGAREQYF; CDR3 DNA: TGTGCCAGCAGCCAACTGGGGGGCGCGCGGGAGCAGTACTTC
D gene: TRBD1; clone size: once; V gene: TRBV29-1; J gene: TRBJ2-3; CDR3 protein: CSVGQGVGEDTQYF; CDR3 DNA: TGCAGCGTCGGACAGGGAGTAGGCGAGGATACGCAGTATTTT
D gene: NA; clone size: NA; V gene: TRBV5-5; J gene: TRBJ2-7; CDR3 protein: CASSSGLGGPNEQYF; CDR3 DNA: TGTGCCAGCAGCTCAGGACTAGGGGGACCCAACGAGCAGTACTTC
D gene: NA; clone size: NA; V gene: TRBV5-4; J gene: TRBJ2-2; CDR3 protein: CASSPGGTDTGELFF; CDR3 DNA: TGTGCCAGCAGCCCGGGCGGGACAGACACCGGGGAGCTGTTTTTT
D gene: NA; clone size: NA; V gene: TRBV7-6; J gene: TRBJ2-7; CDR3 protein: CASSSNDRLKQYF; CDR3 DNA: TGTGCCAGCAGCTCGAATGACAGGCTCAAGCAGTACTTC
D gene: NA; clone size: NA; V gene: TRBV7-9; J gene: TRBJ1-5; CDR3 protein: CASSPDSNQPQHF; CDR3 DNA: TGTGCCAGCAGCCCTGACAGTAATCAGCCCCAGCATTTT
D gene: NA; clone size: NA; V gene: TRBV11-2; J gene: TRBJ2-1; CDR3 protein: CASSLQPRGRNEQFF; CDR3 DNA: TGTGCCAGCAGCTTACAGCCCAGGGGACGAAATGAGCAGTTCTTC
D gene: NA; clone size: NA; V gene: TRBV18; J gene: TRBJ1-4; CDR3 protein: CASSYSGTPEKLFF; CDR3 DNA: TGTGCCAGCTCCTACTCCGGGACACCTGAAAAACTGTTTTTT
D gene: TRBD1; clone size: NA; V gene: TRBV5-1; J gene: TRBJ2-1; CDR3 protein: CASSWKPGQGSNEQFF; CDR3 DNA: TGCGCCAGCAGCTGGAAACCGGGACAGGGATCTAATGAGCAGTTCTTC
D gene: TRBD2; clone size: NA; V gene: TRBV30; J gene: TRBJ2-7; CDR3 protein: CAWSGREGSYEQYF; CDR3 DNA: TGTGCCTGGAGTGGGCGGGAGGGCTCTTACGAGCAGTACTTC
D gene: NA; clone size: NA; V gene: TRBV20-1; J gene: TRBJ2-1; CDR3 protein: CSATRGFEQFF; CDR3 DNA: TGCAGTGCTACAAGGGGGTTTGAGCAGTTCTTC
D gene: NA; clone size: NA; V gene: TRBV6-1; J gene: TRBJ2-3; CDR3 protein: CATAVVGGTQYF; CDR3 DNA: TGTGCCACCGCAGTGGTAGGGGGTACGCAGTATTTT
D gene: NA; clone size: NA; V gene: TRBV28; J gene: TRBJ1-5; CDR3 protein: CASSSSGGVGDQPQHF; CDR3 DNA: TGTGCCAGCAGTTCCTCGGGTGGGGTCGGGGATCAGCCCCAGCATTTT
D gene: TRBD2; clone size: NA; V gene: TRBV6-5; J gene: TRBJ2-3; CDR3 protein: CASSYSPSGSLDTQYF; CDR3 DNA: TGTGCCAGCAGTTACTCCCCTAGCGGGAGCTTAGATACGCAGTATTTT
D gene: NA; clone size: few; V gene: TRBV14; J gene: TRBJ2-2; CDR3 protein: CASSQDGHTGELFF; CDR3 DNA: TGTGCCAGCAGCCAAGATGGCCACACCGGGGAGCTGTTTTTT
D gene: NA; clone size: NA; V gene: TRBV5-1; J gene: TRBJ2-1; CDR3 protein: CASYEGGAYNEQFF; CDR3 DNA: TGCGCCAGCTACGAGGGGGGCGCGTACAATGAGCAGTTCTTC
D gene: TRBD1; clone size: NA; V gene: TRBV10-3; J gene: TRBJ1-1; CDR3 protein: CAISQPTGGLAFF; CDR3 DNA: TGTGCCATCAGTCAACCGACAGGGGGCTTAGCTTTCTTT
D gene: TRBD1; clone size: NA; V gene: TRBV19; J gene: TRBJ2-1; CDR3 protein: CASTPGQGRVEVEQFF; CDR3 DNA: TGTGCCAGTACTCCGGGACAGGGGCGCGTAGAGGTTGAGCAGTTCTTC
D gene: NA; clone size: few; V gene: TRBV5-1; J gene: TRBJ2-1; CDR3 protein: CASSMRGVTYNEQFF; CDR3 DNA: TGCGCCAGCAGTATGCGAGGGGTGACCTACAATGAGCAGTTCTTC
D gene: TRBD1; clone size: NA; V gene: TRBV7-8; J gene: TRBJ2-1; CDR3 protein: CASSFQGATYNEQFF; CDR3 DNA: TGTGCCAGCAGCTTCCAGGGGGCAACCTACAATGAGCAGTTCTTC
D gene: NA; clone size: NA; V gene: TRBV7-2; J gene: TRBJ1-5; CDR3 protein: CASSAGQNQPQHF; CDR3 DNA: TGTGCCAGCAGCGCCGGACAGAATCAGCCCCAGCATTTT
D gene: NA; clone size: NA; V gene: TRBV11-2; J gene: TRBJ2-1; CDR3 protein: CASSLVLGNEQFF; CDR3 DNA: TGTGCCAGCAGCTTAGTCTTGGGGAATGAGCAGTTCTTC
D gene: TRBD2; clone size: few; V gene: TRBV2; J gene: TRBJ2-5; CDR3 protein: CASRGGETQYF; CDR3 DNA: TGTGCCAGCAGGGGGGGGGAGACCCAGTACTTC
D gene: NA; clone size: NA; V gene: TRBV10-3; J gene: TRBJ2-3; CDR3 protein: CAISEPIRGGTDTQYF; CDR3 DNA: TGTGCCATCAGTGAGCCCATTAGAGGCGGCACAGATACGCAGTATTTT